Each of the 14 T cell receptor beta chains below was sequenced from the same sample in a study of blood T cell repertoires in COVID-19 (dated by TCRdb to between 2020 and 2021). The library was built by means of the immunoSEQ multiplex PCR assay. TCRdb re-hosts the immuneACCESS table, in-frame sequences only. Its copies lack some clones; in the studies checked, an unresolved V gene accounts for under half of them, and the cause for the rest is not known. The sample table contains 350,000 to 450,000 clones; only one count was recorded for approximately 90% of them. Clones ranked in the top ten supply roughly 0.86% of the sample. Sequencing was carried out using PBMCs or T cells enriched from blood (not recorded which). The receptors originated from a woman aged 40 to 49 who had been exposed to COVID-19.

The chain combines TRBV5-1 with TRBJ1-6; D ambiguous. CDR1 is SGHRS, CDR2 YFSETQ, per germline. Trimming shortened V by 0 bases and J by 10 bases, and 8 bases separated the two germline ends. This CDR3 comprises 13 residues. CDR3 sequence reads: CASSLGRESPLHF. The DNA for the CDR3 is TGCGCCAGCAGCTTGGGGAGGGAATCACCCCTCCACTTT.

V gene TRBV7-8 combines with J gene TRBJ2-5; D remains ambiguous. The CDR3 is 13 amino acids. Trimming took 5 bases from V and 5 from J, leaving 12 bases between them. Germline V gene data show CDR1 as SGHVS and CDR2 as FQNEAQ. The CDR3 loop is CASSGRLYETQYF. In DNA form, the CDR3 reads TGTGCCAGCAGCGGCAGGTTATACGAGACCCAGTACTTC.

The chain has TRBV2 and TRBJ1-5, with 10 bases aligning to TRBD1. The CDR3 length is 13 residues. Germline CDR1 reads SNHLY; CDR2 reads FYNNEI. Trimming cost V 6 bases and J 6 bases; bases outside gene matches: 2. This CDR3 is CASRRTGGQPQHF. The CDR3 DNA reads as TGTGCCAGCAGGAGGACAGGGGGTCAGCCCCAGCATTTT.

CDR3 sequence reads: CASSFGSGGSSGNTIYF. The CDR3 nucleotides are TGTGCCAGCAGCTTCGGGTCGGGGGGGAGCTCTGGAAACACCATATATTTT. V and J are TRBV5-8 and TRBJ1-3, with D possibly being TRBD1 (5 bases). CDR3 length: 17 residues. The V end lost 2 bases, the J end lost 0 bases, and 15 bases lay between the germline ends. Germline V gene sequence: CDR1 SGHTS, CDR2 YDEGEE.

The CDR3 reads CASTETGTGNTGELFF. CDR3 in DNA: TGTGCCAGCACCGAAACCGGGACAGGCAACACCGGGGAGCTGTTTTTT. J is TRBJ2-2 and V is TRBV27; 8 nucleotides line up with TRBD1. There are 16 residues in the CDR3. The V gene's germline CDR1 is MNHEY and CDR2 SMNVEV (reference sequence). V shed 7 bases, J shed 2 bases, and the junction held 9 bases outside the gene matches.

The J gene is TRBJ1-2, the V gene TRBV6-1; a weak D match, TRBD1 (5 bases). V lost 1 base and J 3 bases, leaving 12 bases between the germline ends. From germline, CDR1 is MNHNS and CDR2 SASEGT. This CDR3 contains 15 residues. This CDR3 is CASSEVPQAYYGYTF. The CDR3 DNA reads as TGTGCCAGCAGTGAAGTTCCACAGGCGTACTATGGCTACACCTTC.

The rearrangement uses TRBV9 and TRBJ1-6; D is undetermined. With 5 bases removed from V and 7 bases from J, the gap between germline ends came to 16 bases. CDR3 length: 15 residues. The germline V gene encodes CDR1 SGDLS and CDR2 YYNGEE. This chain's CDR3 is CASSMYGEKNSPLHF. CDR3 nucleotides: TGTGCCAGCAGTATGTACGGGGAAAAGAATTCACCCCTCCACTTT.

V usage is TRBV12-5 and J usage is TRBJ1-1, with unresolved D. V lost 6 bases to trimming and J lost 4 bases, with 12 bases between them. This CDR3 region has 13 residues. Germline V gene lookup returns CDR1 LGHNT and CDR2 FRNRAP. The CDR3 nucleotides are TGTGCTAGTGGAAATACTCTCTCCACTGAAGCTTTCTTT. Protein product: CASGNTLSTEAFF.

The chain uses TRBV24-1 and TRBJ2-1; 8 nucleotides match TRBD2. Germline CDR1 KGHDR, CDR2 SFDVKD. Trimming at V came to 2 bases and at J to 10 bases, leaving 12 bases not matched to a gene. This CDR3 is 16 amino acids long. This chain's CDR3 is CATSDSSGTRRKEQFF. CDR3 nucleotide sequence: TGTGCCACCAGTGATTCTTCCGGGACTAGGAGGAAGGAGCAGTTCTTC.

This clone was seen just once. The same CDR3 arises from other DNA sequences in this sample as well. The chain links TRBV5-1 to TRBJ1-3; 7 nucleotides match TRBD1. The germline V gene encodes CDR1 SGHRS and CDR2 YFSETQ. The CDR3 loop spans 15 amino acids. J lost 2 bases, V lost 4 bases, and 6 bases had no gene match. DNA for the CDR3: TGCGCCAGCAGCCCATCGCAGGGGGCTGGAAACACCATATATTTT. Residues: CASSPSQGAGNTIYF.

V and J are TRBV30 and TRBJ1-5, with D perhaps matching TRBD1 (5 bases). Germline V gives CDR1 GTSNPN, CDR2 SVGIG (reference sequence). Trimming removed 2 bases from V and 11 bases from J, with 25 bases in between. This CDR3 comprises 16 residues. CDR3 in amino acids: CAWSTPLGLPGGAQHF. In nucleotides, the CDR3 is TGTGCCTGGAGTACACCCCTAGGACTCCCGGGGGGGGCCCAGCATTTT.

V and J are TRBV6-4 and TRBJ2-5, with 9 bases fitting TRBD1. CDR3 length: 14 amino acids. J gave up 5 bases and V 6 bases, and 7 bases lay outside the gene matches. Germline CDR1 and CDR2: MRHNA and SNTAGT. Here the CDR3 reads CASSGTGKTETQYF. DNA of the CDR3: TGTGCCAGCAGCGGGACAGGGAAAACGGAGACCCAGTACTTC.

In this sample, this clone turned up a few times. The chain uses TRBV7-9 and TRBJ1-2; no definite D call. The V end was cut by 6 bases, the J end by 8 bases, with 16 bases between. This CDR3 spans 13 amino acids. The germline V gene has CDR1 SEHNR and CDR2 FQNEAQ (reference sequence). The CDR3 loop reads CASSPAGIEGYTF. In nucleotides, the CDR3 is TGTGCCAGCAGTCCGGCGGGGATAGAGGGCTACACCTTC. The full variable domain, rest sourced from reference TRBV7-9 and TRBJ1-2, is DTGVSQNPRHKITKRGQNVTFRCDPISEHNRLYWYRQTLGQGPEFLTYFQNEAQLEKSRLLSDRFSAERPKGSFSTLEIQRTEQGDSAMYLCASSPAGIEGYTFGSGTRLTVV.

The chain joins TRBV15 to TRBJ2-5; 14 bases map to TRBD2. This CDR3 spans 15 amino acids. The trim removed 5 bases at V and 7 bases at J, leaving 6 bases unmatched. The V gene's germline CDR1 is LNHNV and CDR2 YYDKDF (reference sequence). The CDR3 loop is CATSGGLAGVMTQYF. DNA for the CDR3: TGTGCCACCAGCGGGGGACTAGCGGGGGTGATGACCCAGTACTTC.